The 20 T cell receptor beta chains reported below all come from one sample, sequenced in a study of blood T cell repertoires in COVID-19. The repertoire was sequenced with immunoSEQ multiplex PCR; TCRdb's copy has only in-frame clones and lacks some. The sample shows fewer than 400,000 clones, around 90% of them seen only once. The specimen was PBMCs or T cells enriched from blood (not recorded which). The source of these receptors is a man younger than 40 who had recovered from COVID-19.

This clone was detected once. This chain joins TRBV5-4 and TRBJ2-7; possible D gene TRBD2, 6 bases. This CDR3 comprises 14 residues. Trimming cost V 4 bases and J 5 bases, with 16 bases left between them. CDR1 is SGHNT, CDR2 YYREEE, per germline (reference sequence). The CDR3 region has the DNA TGTGCCAGCAGCGAGGGGCGGGGACCCCACGAGCAGTACTTC. Translating gives CASSEGRGPHEQYF.

The chain recombines TRBV7-8 with TRBJ1-6; 8 nucleotides agree with TRBD1. After removal of 3 bases from V and 10 bases from J, the junction contained 5 bases not matched to a gene. This CDR3 is 14 amino acids long. CDR1 is SGHVS, CDR2 FQNEAQ, per germline. The CDR3 spells CASSFLTGASPLHF. The DNA for the CDR3 is TGTGCCAGCAGCTTCCTGACAGGGGCCTCACCCCTCCACTTT.

The rearrangement uses TRBV7-6 and TRBJ2-1; 8 bases align to TRBD1. V lost 3 bases, J lost 6 bases, and 7 bases stayed unmatched. The length of the CDR3 is 15 residues. CDR1 and CDR2 from the germline V gene are SGHVS and FNYEAQ. CDR3 bases: TGTGCCAGCAGCTTGACAGGGGTCCCTTCCAATGAGCAGTTCTTC. This gives the protein CASSLTGVPSNEQFF.

The chain recombines TRBV18 with TRBJ2-7; TRBD1 matches at 7 bases. The ends lost 3 bases at V and 2 bases at J; junction bases unmatched: 10. Germline CDR1 is KGHSH and CDR2 is LQKENI. CDR3 size: 16 residues. The CDR3 nucleotides read TGTGCCAGCTCACCCATGGACAGGATTGGCGCCTACGAGCAGTACTTC. Encoded protein: CASSPMDRIGAYEQYF.

The chain has TRBV30 and TRBJ1-2; 9 positions agree with TRBD1. The CDR3 is 14 amino acids. V lost 4 bases to trimming and J lost 1 base; unmatched junction nucleotides: 4. The germline CDR1 and CDR2 sequences are GTSNPN and SVGIG (reference sequence). The CDR3 nucleotides are TGTGCCTGGACGCGACAGGGGGTTAACTATGGCTACACCTTC. Residues: CAWTRQGVNYGYTF.

The genes are TRBV7-2 and TRBJ1-4; D is ambiguous. This CDR3 is built from 13 residues. The germline gives CDR1 SGHTA, CDR2 FQGNSA. Trimming stripped 5 bases from V and 0 bases from J, with 4 bases between. The CDR3 DNA reads TGTGCCAGCAGCCGTGCAACTAATGAAAAACTGTTTTTT. It specifies CASSRATNEKLFF.

This clone was observed a few times. The rearrangement uses TRBV6-2 or TRBV6-3 and TRBJ1-5, with TRBD1 matching over 10 bases. The CDR3 consists of 15 residues. The germline V gene encodes CDR1 MNHEY and CDR2 SVGEGT. V was clipped by 2 bases and J by 5 bases; unmatched bases: 3. The CDR3, as DNA: TGTGCCAGCAGTTACGGGACAGGGGAGTATCAGCCCCAGCATTTT. Protein: CASSYGTGEYQPQHF.

The chain couples TRBV19 to TRBJ1-2, with 7 bases lining up with TRBD1. The germline V gene has CDR1 LNHDA and CDR2 SQIVND (reference sequence). Trimming at V came to 0 bases and at J to 5 bases, leaving 6 bases not matched to a gene. There are 15 residues in the CDR3. CDR3: CASSIEGGATYGYTF. The CDR3 nucleotides read TGTGCCAGTAGTATAGAAGGGGGCGCCACGTATGGCTACACCTTC.

This chain uses TRBV28 with TRBJ1-2; a weak D match, TRBD1 (6 bases). The CDR3 has 13 amino acids. V was trimmed by 6 bases and J by 5 bases, leaving 13 bases between them. Germline V CDR1 and CDR2: MDHEN, SYDVKM. The CDR3 is CASRLQGGYGYTF. In DNA, the CDR3 is TGTGCCAGCAGATTACAGGGAGGATATGGCTACACCTTC.

The genes are TRBV5-4 and TRBJ2-1, with a possible D match to TRBD2 (7 bases). This CDR3 region has 14 residues. The V and J ends lost 4 bases and 8 bases respectively, with 16 bases between them. Germline V gene lookup returns CDR1 SGHNT and CDR2 YYREEE (reference sequence). The CDR3 nucleotides read TGTGCCAGCAGCCCAGGACTAGGGGGACATGAGCAGTTCTTC. It codes for CASSPGLGGHEQFF.

The count of this clone is one. The chain is built from TRBV15 and TRBJ2-7, with 9 bases lining up with TRBD1. The CDR3 runs 13 residues. V shed 1 base, J shed 7 bases, and the junction held 2 bases outside the gene matches. CDR1 LNHNV and CDR2 YYDKDF come from the germline V gene (reference sequence). As DNA, the CDR3 is TGTGCCACCAGCAGAGGGGGACAGGGTGAGCAGTACTTC. It encodes CATSRGGQGEQYF.

With respect to this clone: Other DNA sequences within the sample encode an identical CDR3. The V and J genes are TRBV18 and TRBJ1-1; 9 nucleotides line up with TRBD1. This CDR3 has 15 amino acids. Per germline, CDR1 KGHSH and CDR2 LQKENI. V was pared by 3 bases and J by 4 bases, with 6 bases of the junction left unmatched. CDR3 sequence (DNA): TGTGCCAGCTCACCGGGACAGGGTGTAGGCACTGAAGCTTTCTTT. Protein: CASSPGQGVGTEAFF.

This chain links TRBV18 with TRBJ2-5; D might be TRBD1 (6 bases). Looked up from germline, CDR1 is KGHSH and CDR2 is LQKENI. V was pared by 6 bases and J by 5 bases, with 16 bases between. This CDR3 has 14 residues. The CDR3, as DNA: TGTGCCAGCTCTCCGTACAGGGATGACGAGACCCAGTACTTC. Translating it yields CASSPYRDDETQYF.

This rearrangement joins TRBV7-3 to TRBJ2-5; D not resolved. The CDR3 is 14 amino acids. Trimming pared 1 base from V and 2 bases from J, leaving 8 bases between. Germline CDR1 and CDR2: SGHTA and FQGTGA. CDR3 sequence: CASSLSGHQETQYF. The CDR3 region has the DNA TGTGCCAGCAGCTTAAGCGGCCATCAAGAGACCCAGTACTTC.

This clone was seen more than once but under ten times. This chain joins TRBV5-4 and TRBJ2-7; D remains unclear. Trimming stripped 3 bases from V and 1 base from J, with 8 bases between. Per the germline V gene, CDR1 is SGHNT and CDR2 is YYREEE (reference sequence). The CDR3 totals 13 residues. The CDR3, as DNA: TGTGCCAGCAGCTCCGTTTCGTCCTACGAGCAGTACTTC. Protein product: CASSSVSSYEQYF.

This chain joins TRBV11-2 and TRBJ2-1; tentatively, D is TRBD1 (7 bases). The CDR3 length is 14 residues. V was trimmed by 1 base and J by 10 bases, leaving 14 bases between them. CDR1 is SGHAT, CDR2 FQNNGV, per germline. CDR3 sequence reads: CASSLGDRAGEQFF. The CDR3 DNA sequence: TGTGCCAGCAGCTTAGGAGACAGGGCGGGAGAGCAGTTCTTC.

This clone was seen only a few times. The V and J genes are TRBV24-1 and TRBJ2-1; D gene ambiguous. This CDR3 is 13 amino acids long. Trimming left V 4 bases short and J 8 bases short, with 11 bases between. CDR1 and CDR2 (germline): KGHDR, SFDVKD. The CDR3 DNA is TGTGCCACCAGTGACGGAGCTGTAGATGAGCAGTTCTTC. Protein sequence: CATSDGAVDEQFF.

J is TRBJ2-7 and V is TRBV5-1, with TRBD2 matching 11 bases. The germline CDR1 and CDR2 sequences are SGHRS and YFSETQ. V dropped 0 bases and J dropped 4; count of bases not matched to a gene: 6. The CDR3 sequence is 16 residues long. This chain's CDR3 is CASSLELAGGRYEQYF. The CDR3 bases are TGCGCCAGCAGCTTGGAGCTAGCGGGGGGTAGATACGAGCAGTACTTC.

The chain is built from TRBV2 and TRBJ2-7, with TRBD2 matching 9 bases. The trim removed 6 bases at V and 0 bases at J, leaving 9 bases unmatched. The CDR3 is 16 amino acids. Germline V gives CDR1 SNHLY, CDR2 FYNNEI. The CDR3 sequence: CASRIAGARSSYEQYF. CDR3 coding DNA: TGTGCCAGCAGGATAGCGGGGGCCCGTAGCTCCTACGAGCAGTACTTC.

The V and J genes are TRBV9 and TRBJ2-3; a possible D gene is TRBD2 (6 bases). There are 17 residues in the CDR3. Looked up from germline, CDR1 is SGDLS and CDR2 is YYNGEE. The ends were cut back, 3 bases at V and 5 bases at J, with 22 bases in the middle. In nucleotides, the CDR3 is TGTGCCAGCAGCGCCGCGACTAGGTCTCACTTCCTAGATACGCAGTATTTT. The encoded protein is CASSAATRSHFLDTQYF.